This T cell receptor beta chain was recovered during a study of T cell responses to AZD1222 COVID-19 vaccine (dated by TCRdb to the early 2020s). Context from the whole study: AZD1222 recipients with second doses at about 4 weeks or about 12 weeks were pooled, because spike-specific TCR depth and breadth did not differ between schedules. A total of 233 trial participants underwent TCR sequencing, of whom some 210 received two doses of AZD1222 and about 25 received two doses of the MenACWY control vaccine. Trial participants were enrolled by age into subgroups of 18-55, 56-69 and 70-plus years, and 148, 28 and 57 TCR-sequenced participants, respectively, were included in these subgroups. What the study reported, not specific to this receptor: Most participants were white British and females outnumbered males, and the authors suggested that clonal diversity may have been underestimated. Conclusions about previously exposed vaccinees are limited because only six or seven AZD1222 recipients were SARS-CoV-2 seropositive at baseline. After two AZD1222 doses, spike-specific TCR breadth and depth were significantly higher than at day 0 and than in MenACWY recipients. Reportedly, close to half of the unique spike-specific TCRs recognized epitopes lying outside the regions that are mutated in the B.1.351 and B.1.1.7 variants. The 56-69-year group was small, and its depth increase did not reach significance, likely because of low power. No day 14 peak-response samples were available, so repertoires were characterized only after the peak T cell response. The whole spike protein was spanned by vaccine-associated CD4 TCRs, and dominant responses were seen in regions 160-218 and 743-854.

The label giving this sample's time point can be read as: baseline before first vaccination. Vaccinee samples were obtained from the UK trials COV001 and COV002, which included a single-blind randomized controlled phase 2/3 trial of AZD1222 (ChAdOx1 nCoV-19) in healthy adults. For TCRbeta chain sequencing, PBMC samples were collected from trial participants at day 0 and at day 28 after the second dose. The CDR3 regions of human TCRbeta chains were analyzed by immunosequencing. On the study's bioinformatics: TCRs in the repertoires were compared against a reference library of SARS-CoV-2-specific TCRs that had been generated with the MIRA antigen-specificity platform. Breadth meant the fraction of unique TCRs that were SARS-CoV-2-associated, whereas depth meant the fraction of total T cells that were SARS-CoV-2-associated. Using the MIRA data, each spike-specific TCR was mapped to the spike region that the TCR reacts to and placed in a CD4 or CD8 class. Log10-transformed breadth and depth values were compared by one-way ANOVA with Sidak's multiple comparisons tests. Held by TCRdb, this immuneACCESS table contains in-frame sequences only and omits some clones. Under half of the omission traces to an unresolved V gene where checked; the cause of the rest is unknown. D and trimming come from the DNA, and the V and J calls and clone size come from that table. The sample has approximately 140,000 clones on record, under 95% of them singletons. Jointly, the top ten make up 2.5% to 3% of the sample.

Comment on this clone: Its binding antigen is unknown. No base quality values were provided; no much bigger clone lies one nucleotide off.

This clonotype was sampled from an adult in good health. The sequenced sample was peripheral blood, obtained on day 0 of AZD1222 vaccination.

The CDR3 loop reads CASSHPRGGSYEQYF. DNA sequence: TGTGCCAGCAGTCACCCACGTGGGGGCTCCTACGAGCAGTACTTC. The receptor chain draws on TRBV28 and TRBJ2-7; the D call is possibly TRBD1 or TRBD2, each sharing 5 bases. V is cut by 5 bases and J by 0 bases, and the space between the germline ends is 14 bases. The germline V gene provides CDR1 MDHEN and CDR2 SYDVKM. Its CDR3 holds 15 amino acids, cysteine through phenylalanine. Only the CDR3 DNA is retained, 45 bases long and in frame from the first base.